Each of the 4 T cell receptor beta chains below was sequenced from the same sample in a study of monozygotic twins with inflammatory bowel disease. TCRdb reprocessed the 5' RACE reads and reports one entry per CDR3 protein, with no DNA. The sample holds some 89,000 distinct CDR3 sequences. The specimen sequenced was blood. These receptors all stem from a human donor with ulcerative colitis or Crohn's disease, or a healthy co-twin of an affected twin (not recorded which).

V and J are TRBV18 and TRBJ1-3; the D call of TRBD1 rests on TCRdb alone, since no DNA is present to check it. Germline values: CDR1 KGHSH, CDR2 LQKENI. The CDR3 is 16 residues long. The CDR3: CASSPRQESSGNTIYF.

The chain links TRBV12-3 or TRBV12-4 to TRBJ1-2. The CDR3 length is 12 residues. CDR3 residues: CASSNNLYGYTF.

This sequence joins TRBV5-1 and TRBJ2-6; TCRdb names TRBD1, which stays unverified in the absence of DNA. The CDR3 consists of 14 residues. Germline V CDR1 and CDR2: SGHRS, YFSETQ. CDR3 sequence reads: CASRTGAGANVLTF. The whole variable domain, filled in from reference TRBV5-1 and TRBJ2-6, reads KAGVTQTPRYLIKTRGQQVTLSCSPISGHRSVSWYQQTPGQGLQFLFEYFSETQRNKGNFPGRFSGRQFSNSRSEMNVSTLELGDSALYLCASRTGAGANVLTFGAGSRLTVL.

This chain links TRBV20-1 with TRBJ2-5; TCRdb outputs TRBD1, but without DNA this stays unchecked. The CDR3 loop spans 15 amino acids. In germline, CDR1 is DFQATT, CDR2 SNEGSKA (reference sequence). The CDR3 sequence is CSARPGTGRQETQYF.